What follows are 24 T cell receptor beta chains derived from one specimen sequenced in a study of T cell repertoires in aging, cancer and after chemotherapy. Multiplex touch-down PCR with TRB-A/B primers amplified rearranged V-D-J TRB sequences. One entry per CDR3 protein results from TCRdb running MiXCR on the multiplex PCR reads. The sample has 5,500 to 7,000 distinct CDR3 sequences; over 20% are singletons. TCR beta rearrangements were amplified from peripheral blood genomic DNA. The sample was blood. The receptors come from a human donor with a blood cancer.

The rearrangement links TRBV7-2 to TRBJ2-7, with 7 bases identical to TRBD2. The CDR3 is 15 amino acids. The V segment lost 1 base and the J segment 2 bases; nucleotides outside the gene matches: 5. Germline lookup yields CDR1 SGHTA and CDR2 FQGNSA. The CDR3 DNA reads as TGTGCCAGCAGCTTAGGCGGGGGATTTCCCTACGAGCAGTACTTC. Encoded protein: CASSLGGGFPYEQYF.

By frequency in the sample, this clonotype is medium-sized. The chain employs TRBV5-1 and TRBJ2-1; TRBD2 matches 7 bases. Trimming cost V 4 bases and J 0 bases; bases outside gene matches: 4. The CDR3 length is 15 residues. CDR1 is SGHRS, CDR2 YFSETQ, per germline. The CDR3 nucleotides read TGCGCCAGCAGCCTGGGCGGGAGCTCCTACAATGAGCAGTTCTTC. The encoded protein is CASSLGGSSYNEQFF.

This rearrangement joins TRBV28 to TRBJ2-2; no clear D gene. Between the trimmed V and J ends, which lost 10 bases and 3 bases, there was a span of 15 bases. Germline loops: CDR1 MDHEN, CDR2 SYDVKM. The CDR3 has 14 residues. CDR3 nucleotide sequence: TGTGCCACCCTGGGCCGGGTATACACCGGGGAGCTGTTTTTT. It specifies CATLGRVYTGELFF.

By sample share, this clonotype is medium-sized. The genes are TRBV5-4 and TRBJ2-1, with D hard to call. The CDR3 spans 15 residues. Germline values: CDR1 SGHNT, CDR2 YYREEE (reference sequence). The V gene lost 0 bases and the J gene lost 9 bases, with 16 bases spanning the gap. As DNA, the CDR3 is TGTGCCAGCAGCTTGGTGATGGGGATGTCCACTGAGCAGTTCTTC. Translation gives CASSLVMGMSTEQFF.

J is TRBJ1-3 and V is TRBV5-1; D perhaps matches TRBD1 (5 bases). The CDR3 totals 17 residues. In germline, CDR1 is SGHRS, CDR2 YFSETQ. The V and J ends lost 0 bases and 3 bases respectively, with 16 bases between them. CDR3 residues: CASSLEGQVELGNTIYF. The CDR3 coding sequence is TGCGCCAGCAGCTTGGAGGGGCAGGTTGAGCTTGGAAACACCATATATTTT.

This clonotype is deemed large. The chain joins TRBV29-1 to TRBJ2-5; weak D call: TRBD1 (6 bases). Trimming stripped 6 bases from V and 4 bases from J, with 15 bases between. CDR1 and CDR2 (germline): SQVTM, ANQGSEA. This CDR3 contains 13 residues. The CDR3 sequence is CSVPTGLVETQYF. CDR3 sequence (DNA): TGCAGCGTCCCCACAGGGTTGGTAGAGACCCAGTACTTC.

This rearrangement joins TRBV4-3 to TRBJ2-7, with TRBD2 identical over 7 bases. The trim removed 2 bases at V and 2 bases at J, leaving 9 bases unmatched. CDR3 length equals 16 residues. Looked up from germline, CDR1 is LGHNA and CDR2 is YSLEER. The CDR3 sequence: CASSQRPASGPYEQYF. The CDR3 bases are TGCGCCAGCAGCCAACGGCCGGCTAGCGGCCCCTACGAGCAGTACTTC.

By share, this clonotype ranks as medium-sized. This chain connects TRBV5-4 to TRBJ1-2; D gene unclear. The CDR3 has 13 residues. V lost 4 bases and J lost 8, with 15 bases in between. Germline V gene data show CDR1 as SGHNT and CDR2 as YYREEE (reference sequence). The CDR3 DNA is TGTGCCAGCAGCCCCGGAGGAGGTCGCGGCTACACCTTC. Translating gives CASSPGGGRGYTF. The whole variable domain, filled in from reference TRBV5-4 and TRBJ1-2, reads ETGVTQSPTHLIKTRGQQVTLRCSSQSGHNTVSWYQQALGQGPQFIFQYYREEENGRGNFPPRFSGLQFPNYSSELNVNALELDDSALYLCASSPGGGRGYTFGSGTRLTVV.

A few counts support this clonotype. The V and J genes are TRBV12-3 or TRBV12-4 and TRBJ2-3; either TRBD1 or TRBD2 may supply D (7 bases each). The CDR3 runs 16 residues. Trimming left V 6 bases short and J 2 bases short, with 18 bases between. This CDR3 is CASSQGGRVLTDTQYF. The DNA of the CDR3 is TGTGCCAGCAGCCAGGGGGGGAGGGTCCTCACAGATACGCAGTATTTT.

This chain connects TRBV20-1 to TRBJ2-3; D tentatively fits TRBD1 or TRBD2 (5 bases each). V was trimmed by 1 base and J by 4 bases, leaving 24 bases between them. The CDR3 runs to 18 residues. Per the germline V gene, CDR1 is DFQATT and CDR2 is SNEGSKA (reference sequence). The DNA of the CDR3 is TGCAGTGCTAGAGGACTATCCCGGGGCGCCCTAGGCGCAGATACGCAGTATTTT. Translation gives CSARGLSRGALGADTQYF.

This clonotype was seen a handful of times. This CDR3 is CSACDSGSGRYTGELFF. Here the CDR3 DNA reads TGCAGTGCCTGCGACTCGGGCAGCGGGAGGTACACCGGGGAGCTGTTTTTT. The chain links TRBV20-1 to TRBJ2-2, with 9 bases matching TRBD2. This CDR3 has 17 amino acids. With 6 bases clipped from V and 3 bases from J, the junction kept 14 bases outside the gene matches. CDR1 DFQATT and CDR2 SNEGSKA come from the germline V gene (reference sequence).

In its sample, this clonotype ranks as large. V gene TRBV29-1 combines with J gene TRBJ2-3, with 13 nucleotides matching TRBD2. Per germline, CDR1 SQVTM and CDR2 ANQGSEA. Trimming removed 7 bases from V and 1 base from J; junction bases left unmatched: 11. CDR3 length equals 17 residues. The CDR3 reads CSETRLAGGSGTDTQYF. DNA of the CDR3: TGCAGCGAAACGCGACTAGCGGGGGGATCCGGCACAGATACGCAGTATTTT.

By share, this clonotype counts as medium-sized (0.01 to 0.1%). The chain has TRBV29-1 and TRBJ1-3; D perhaps matches TRBD1 (5 bases). The CDR3 is 15 residues long. Germline values: CDR1 SQVTM, CDR2 ANQGSEA. V was shortened by 5 bases and J by 2 bases, with 16 bases between the two germline ends. As DNA, the CDR3 is TGCAGCGTTAAGGACACCTCTGGGCCTGGAAACACCATATATTTT. Protein sequence: CSVKDTSGPGNTIYF.

The sample holds one count of this clonotype. The J gene is TRBJ2-5, the V gene TRBV28; D remains unclear. Between the trimmed V and J ends, which lost 1 base and 2 bases, there was a span of 8 bases. CDR3 length equals 14 residues. Per germline, CDR1 MDHEN and CDR2 SYDVKM. CDR3 amino acids: CASSLLYRQETQYF. The CDR3, as DNA: TGTGCCAGCAGTTTATTGTACAGACAAGAGACCCAGTACTTC.

This clonotype was picked up a small number of times. The genes are TRBV18 and TRBJ2-6, with unresolved D. CDR3 size: 15 residues. The germline V gene encodes CDR1 KGHSH and CDR2 LQKENI. V lost 3 bases to trimming and J lost 2 bases, with 8 bases between them. The CDR3 spells CASSPKNPGANVLTF. The CDR3 DNA reads as TGTGCCAGCTCACCGAAAAACCCTGGGGCCAACGTCCTGACTTTC.

This clonotype is medium-sized within its sample. V is TRBV5-5 and J is TRBJ2-7, with D maybe TRBD2 (5 bases). The CDR3 extends over 15 amino acids. Trimming pared 1 base from V and 1 base from J, leaving 12 bases between. The germline CDR1 and CDR2 sequences are SGHKS and YYEKEE (reference sequence). The DNA for the CDR3 is TGTGCCAGCAGCTTGATCTTATCGGGGTCCTACGAGCAGTACTTC. Protein product: CASSLILSGSYEQYF.

The chain uses TRBV7-2 and TRBJ2-4, with D perhaps matching TRBD1 (6 bases). The CDR3 has 15 amino acids. In germline, CDR1 is SGHTA, CDR2 FQGNSA. Trimming shortened V by 0 bases and J by 9 bases, and 15 bases separated the two germline ends. DNA for the CDR3: TGTGCCAGCAGCTTAGCGTCAGGGGCCGAGGGCATTCAGTACTTC. Protein product: CASSLASGAEGIQYF.

By share, this clonotype counts as medium-sized. The chain has TRBV6-1 and TRBJ2-7; D gene uncertain. The CDR3 has 16 residues. CDR1 and CDR2 from the germline V gene are MNHNS and SASEGT. V lost 3 bases and J lost 1, with 16 bases in between. DNA for the CDR3: TGTGCCAGCAGTGATTACAGCGCTCGCGCGTCCTACGAGCAGTACTTC. Translating it yields CASSDYSARASYEQYF.

This chain links TRBV19 with TRBJ2-1; 13 bases are a match to TRBD2. This CDR3 spans 15 amino acids. The trim removed 1 base at V and 8 bases at J, leaving 2 bases unmatched. Germline assignment: CDR1 LNHDA and CDR2 SQIVND (reference sequence). CDR3: CASSIAGLAGHEQFF. The DNA of the CDR3 is TGTGCCAGTAGTATAGCGGGACTAGCGGGACATGAGCAGTTCTTC.

This clonotype was counted between two and nine times. This chain uses TRBV7-2 with TRBJ1-4, with a tentative D call TRBD1 (5 bases). Germline assignment: CDR1 SGHTA and CDR2 FQGNSA. The CDR3 consists of 18 residues. The ends were cut back, 1 base at V and 1 base at J, with 16 bases in the middle. The CDR3 is CASSLGTGVLVTNEKLFF. The CDR3 region has the DNA TGTGCCAGCAGCTTAGGGACGGGGGTCTTGGTAACTAATGAAAAACTGTTTTTT.

To note about this clonotype: This may be a read error: a much more frequent sequence differs by one nucleotide. The V call is TRBV6-5, the J call TRBJ1-4, with 7 nucleotides matching TRBD1. Germline V gene lookup returns CDR1 MNHEY and CDR2 SVGAGI. The V segment lost 0 bases and the J segment 2 bases; nucleotides outside the gene matches: 9. This CDR3 region has 18 residues. This CDR3 is CASSYSGQGGGTNEKLFF. Here the CDR3 DNA reads TGTGCCAGCAGTTACTCGGGGCAGGGGGGGGGGACTAATGAAAAACTGTTTTTT.

The chain links TRBV7-2 to TRBJ1-3; maybe TRBD1 (5 bases). From germline, CDR1 is SGHTA and CDR2 FQGNSA. This CDR3 comprises 18 residues. V dropped 5 bases and J dropped 0 bases, with 20 bases sitting between them. The CDR3 sequence is CASSPAPTHRTSGNTIYF. As DNA, the CDR3 is TGTGCCAGCAGCCCAGCTCCGACCCACAGGACCTCTGGAAACACCATATATTTT.

V and J are TRBV2 and TRBJ1-1; D remains ambiguous. From germline, CDR1 is SNHLY and CDR2 FYNNEI. Trimming stripped 4 bases from V and 2 bases from J, with 8 bases between. CDR3 length: 13 residues. CDR3 DNA: TGTGCCAGCAGTGCCTGGGTAAACACTGAAGCTTTCTTT. Amino acids: CASSAWVNTEAFF.

This clonotype counts as medium-sized. The chain is built from TRBV6-5 and TRBJ2-7; D is perhaps TRBD1 or TRBD2 (5 bases each). The CDR3 is made up of 16 amino acids. V was pared by 6 bases and J by 2 bases, with 20 bases between. Germline V gene data show CDR1 as MNHEY and CDR2 as SVGAGI. The CDR3 region is CASRKKGDGRTYEQYF. CDR3 nucleotide sequence: TGTGCCAGCAGAAAAAAAGGGGACGGTAGAACCTACGAGCAGTACTTC.